These 23 T cell receptor beta chains came from one sample sequenced in a study of beta chain features in type 1 diabetes. Expressed TCRB transcripts got sequenced, as all isolated RNA was reverse transcribed. Here immunoSEQ multiplex PCR was the method, and the copy in TCRdb shows in-frame clones only, minus some. The sample lists about 410,000 clones; about 14% were seen once. Sequenced material: naive CD4+ T cells from blood. Receptors were obtained from a man aged 25 to 40 in good health.

The J gene is TRBJ2-7, the V gene TRBV7-2; a possible D gene is TRBD2 (6 bases). The CDR3 consists of 15 residues. Germline CDR1 SGHTA, CDR2 FQGNSA. Trimming cost V 1 base and J 0 bases, with 10 bases left between them. This CDR3 is CASSLGRGSSYEQYF. CDR3 nucleotides: TGTGCCAGCAGCTTAGGACGGGGGAGCTCCTACGAGCAGTACTTC. Full variable domain (missing parts from reference TRBV7-2 and TRBJ2-7): GAGVSQSPSNKVTEKGKDVELRCDPISGHTALYWYRQSLGQGLEFLIYFQGNSAPDKSGLPSDRFSAERTGGSVSTLTIQRTQQEDSAVYLCASSLGRGSSYEQYFGPGTRLTVT.

For the CDR3, the DNA is TGTGCCATCATGGCTAATCCCAGCTCCTACGAGCAGTACTTC. This gives the protein CAIMANPSSYEQYF. J is TRBJ2-7 and V is TRBV10-3; no clear D gene. Trimming shortened V by 7 bases and J by 0 bases, and 13 bases separated the two germline ends. Germline V gene lookup returns CDR1 ENHRY and CDR2 SYGVKD. The CDR3 is 14 amino acids.

As DNA, the CDR3 is TGTGCCAGTACTGAGACTAGCGGGCAGCTAAATGAGCAGTTCTTC. Its protein product is CASTETSGQLNEQFF. This chain connects TRBV19 to TRBJ2-1; 10 nucleotides match TRBD2. Unmatched junction bases numbered 10, after V lost 7 bases and J lost 7 bases. CDR1 is LNHDA and CDR2 is SQIVND in the germline V gene (reference sequence). CDR3 size: 15 residues.

The chain carries TRBV7-8 and TRBJ1-2; D ambiguous. The CDR3 loop spans 10 amino acids. V dropped 5 bases and J dropped 5 bases, with 3 bases sitting between them. Germline V gene sequence: CDR1 SGHVS, CDR2 FQNEAQ. The CDR3 sequence is CASSAYGYTF. CDR3 in DNA: TGTGCCAGCAGCGCTTATGGCTACACCTTC.

The rearrangement links TRBV1 to TRBJ2-1; TRBD2, the D gene given by the table, was not confirmed from the DNA. TRBV1 has pseudogene status. The CDR3 contains 16 residues. DNA for the CDR3: TGCACCAGCAGCCATTTTTTGCCGCGGGAGGGGAATGAGCAGTTCTTC. Protein sequence: CTSSHFLPREGNEQFF.

This clone was counted only a few times. V gene TRBV4-3 combines with J gene TRBJ2-7; 7 bases are shared with TRBD1. The length of the CDR3 is 14 residues. V was pared by 4 bases and J by 6 bases, with 9 bases of the junction left unmatched. Germline-derived CDR1 and CDR2 are LGHNA and YSLEER. CDR3 residues: CASSLTDRKTEQYF. Here the CDR3 DNA reads TGCGCCAGCAGCCTTACGGACAGGAAGACCGAGCAGTACTTC.

This clone showed up just a few times. This chain links TRBV9 with TRBJ2-2; D not resolved. Germline V gene data show CDR1 as SGDLS and CDR2 as YYNGEE. V dropped 4 bases and J dropped 2 bases, with 6 bases sitting between them. The CDR3 length is 13 residues. CDR3 in DNA: TGTGCCAGCAGCACCGAAAACACCGGGGAGCTGTTTTTT. Its translation: CASSTENTGELFF.

There are a few counts of this clone. The sample has other DNA sequences that encode this CDR3 too. J is TRBJ2-3 and V is TRBV20-1; no definite D call. CDR1 DFQATT and CDR2 SNEGSKA come from the germline V gene (reference sequence). The V end lost 6 bases, the J end lost 3 bases, and 7 bases lay between the germline ends. The CDR3 consists of 11 residues. The CDR3 DNA sequence: TGCAGTGCACGGATTACAGATACGCAGTATTTT. This gives the protein CSARITDTQYF.

This clone occurred a few times. The chain employs TRBV30 and TRBJ2-3; weak D call: TRBD2 (5 bases). The germline CDR1 and CDR2 sequences are GTSNPN and SVGIG (reference sequence). CDR3 length: 12 residues. V dropped 2 bases and J dropped 7 bases, with 10 bases sitting between them. CDR3 sequence (DNA): TGTGCCTGGAGTCGAGCGGAGTATACGCAGTATTTT. Its translation is CAWSRAEYTQYF. Filled out from reference TRBV30 and TRBJ2-3, the complete variable domain reads SQTIHQWPATLVQPVGSPLSLECTVEGTSNPNLYWYRQAAGRGLQLLFYSVGIGQISSEVPQNLSASRPQDRQFILSSKKLLLSDSGFYLCAWSRAEYTQYFGPGTRLTVL.

This clone was seen only a few times. An end of the junction differs from the germline gene, which may be a read error. V usage is TRBV7-7 and J usage is TRBJ2-5, with 8 bases aligning to TRBD2. Germline V gene data show CDR1 as SSHAT and CDR2 as FNYEAQ (reference sequence). The CDR3 spans 15 residues. CDR3 residues: CASSLDGTSQETQYF. As DNA, the CDR3 is TGTGCTAGCAGCTTAGACGGGACTAGCCAAGAGACCCAGTACTTC. Full variable domain (missing parts from reference TRBV7-7 and TRBJ2-5): GAGVSQSPRYKVTKRGQDVTLRCDPISSHATLYWYQQALGQGPEFLTYFNYEAQPDKSGLPSDRFSAERPEGSISTLTIQRTEQRDSAMYRCASSLDGTSQETQYFGPGTRLLVL.

This clone was seen many times. This chain connects TRBV9 to TRBJ2-2; D might be TRBD1 or TRBD2, each matching 7 bases. The CDR3 is 18 amino acids. Germline V gene data show CDR1 as SGDLS and CDR2 as YYNGEE. Trimming shortened V by 3 bases and J by 1 base, and 19 bases separated the two germline ends. The CDR3 bases are TGTGCCAGCAGCGGAAGACAGGGACTAAGGTGGAACACCGGGGAGCTGTTTTTT. Encoded protein: CASSGRQGLRWNTGELFF. Looking up the rest from reference TRBV9 and TRBJ2-2 gives the full variable domain: DSGVTQTPKHLITATGQRVTLRCSPRSGDLSVYWYQQSLDQGLQFLIQYYNGEERAKGNILERFSAQQFPDLHSELNLSSLELGDSALYFCASSGRQGLRWNTGELFFGEGSRLTVL.

CDR3 region: CASSWDRVGWETQYF. The CDR3 DNA follows: TGTGCCAGCAGCTGGGACAGGGTTGGGTGGGAGACCCAGTACTTC. This chain connects TRBV7-9 to TRBJ2-5, with 9 bases aligning to TRBD1. Germline lookup yields CDR1 SEHNR and CDR2 FQNEAQ (reference sequence). V shed 4 bases, J shed 5 bases, and the junction held 8 bases outside the gene matches. The CDR3 totals 15 residues. Supplemented by reference TRBV7-9 and TRBJ2-5, the full variable domain reads DTGVSQNPRHKITKRGQNVTFRCDPISEHNRLYWYRQTLGQGPEFLTYFQNEAQLEKSRLLSDRFSAERPKGSFSTLEIQRTEQGDSAMYLCASSWDRVGWETQYFGPGTRLLVL.

This clone has a handful of counts. This rearrangement joins TRBV4-3 to TRBJ2-1, with TRBD2 matching 8 bases. Looked up from germline, CDR1 is LGHNA and CDR2 is YSLEER. This CDR3 has 15 amino acids. After removal of 8 bases from V and 9 bases from J, the junction contained 15 bases not matched to a gene. The chain's CDR3 is CASSPRTNSGVEQFF. Written as DNA, the CDR3 is TGCGCCAGCTCCCCGAGGACGAATAGCGGGGTTGAGCAGTTCTTC.

J is TRBJ2-1 and V is TRBV5-4; TRBD2 matches 10 bases. In germline, CDR1 is SGHNT, CDR2 YYREEE (reference sequence). J gave up 4 bases and V 5 bases, and 6 bases lay outside the gene matches. CDR3 length: 15 residues. Here the CDR3 DNA reads TGTGCCAGCAGTCGTAGCGGGGGGACGTACAATGAGCAGTTCTTC. Translating gives CASSRSGGTYNEQFF.

J is TRBJ2-1 and V is TRBV9; 11 nucleotides align to TRBD2. CDR1 and CDR2 from the germline V gene are SGDLS and YYNGEE. The CDR3 sequence is 15 residues long. V was clipped by 0 bases and J by 7 bases; unmatched bases: 3. The CDR3, as DNA: TGTGCCAGCAGCGTAGAACTAGCGGGGGCAAATGAGCAGTTCTTC. Protein: CASSVELAGANEQFF.

This chain links TRBV7-9 with TRBJ2-7; D may be TRBD1 or TRBD2 (5 bases each). The germline CDR1 and CDR2 sequences are SEHNR and FQNEAQ (reference sequence). The CDR3 is 14 amino acids. The V and J ends lost 5 bases and 5 bases respectively, with 16 bases between them. The CDR3 sequence: CASSLGEWGDEQYF. CDR3 in DNA: TGTGCCAGCAGCCTGGGGGAATGGGGCGACGAGCAGTACTTC.

This chain joins TRBV6-6 and TRBJ2-2; 7 bases are shared with TRBD2. Per the germline V gene, CDR1 is MNHNY and CDR2 is SVGAGI (reference sequence). V shed 2 bases, J shed 5 bases, and the junction held 8 bases outside the gene matches. This CDR3 contains 16 residues. Here the CDR3 reads CASSYRDSGLTGELFF. CDR3 nucleotide sequence: TGTGCCAGCAGTTACCGTGATAGCGGGTTAACCGGGGAGCTGTTTTTT.

Remarks on this clone: Other DNA sequences in the sample encode the same CDR3. This chain uses TRBV7-2 with TRBJ2-1; unclear D gene. From germline, CDR1 is SGHTA and CDR2 FQGNSA. The CDR3 totals 11 residues. V was trimmed by 4 bases and J by 7 bases, leaving 5 bases between them. The CDR3 here is CASSSSNEQFF. CDR3 in DNA: TGTGCCAGCAGCTCGTCTAATGAGCAGTTCTTC.

This clone was detected a few times. CDR3 in amino acids: CASSHSGTGSHNEQFF. The CDR3 DNA reads TGTGCCAGCAGCCACTCCGGGACAGGGAGCCACAATGAGCAGTTCTTC. V is TRBV14 and J is TRBJ2-1; 9 nucleotides align to TRBD1. The length of the CDR3 is 16 residues. V lost 3 bases, J lost 5 bases, and 8 bases stayed unmatched. The germline gives CDR1 SGHDN, CDR2 FVKESK.

This clone was seen a handful of times. The chain combines TRBV5-1 with TRBJ2-3; 12 nucleotides match TRBD2. Germline V gene sequence: CDR1 SGHRS, CDR2 YFSETQ. V trimming: 4 bases; J trimming: 2 bases; junction bases outside the gene matches: 2. The CDR3 length is 15 residues. The DNA of the CDR3 is TGCGCCAGCAGCGGACTAGCGGGACCCACAGATACGCAGTATTTT. Amino acid sequence: CASSGLAGPTDTQYF.

The chain links TRBV4-3 to TRBJ2-3; a possible D gene is TRBD1 (5 bases). Per germline, CDR1 LGHNA and CDR2 YSLEER. This CDR3 has 17 residues. V was pared by 2 bases and J by 3 bases, with 18 bases between. The DNA of the CDR3 is TGCGCCAGCAGCCAATCTTCAGGGTACGAAGGGACAGATACGCAGTATTTT. The encoded protein is CASSQSSGYEGTDTQYF.

A few counts support this clone. The rearrangement uses TRBV10-3 and TRBJ1-2; TRBD1 agrees at 7 bases. The germline CDR1 and CDR2 sequences are ENHRY and SYGVKD. CDR3 length: 14 residues. V lost 6 bases to trimming and J lost 7 bases; unmatched junction nucleotides: 11. CDR3 DNA: TGTGCCATCAGCGATCAGACAGGGATATTTGGCTACACCTTC. It yields the protein CAISDQTGIFGYTF.

This clone was observed many times. The chain joins TRBV14 to TRBJ2-5, with D possibly matching TRBD2 (5 bases). The length of the CDR3 is 13 residues. Trimming took off 1 base at V and 9 bases at J, with 12 bases between the two ends. Germline assignment: CDR1 SGHDN and CDR2 FVKESK. The CDR3 DNA sequence: TGTGCCAGCAGCCAAGGTTCGGCCGGGGCCCAGTACTTC. Its translation is CASSQGSAGAQYF.